The rows below give T cell receptor beta chains drawn from one sample of a study of T cells in Graves' hyperthyroidism and ophthalmopathy. MiXCR, run by TCRdb on the multiplex PCR reads, gives a single entry per CDR3 protein. The sample shows more than 550,000 distinct CDR3 sequences, roughly 17% of them seen only once. Sequencing was done on a sample of blood. These receptors originate from a man between 45 and 60 years old with Graves' hyperthyroidism. CDR3s include the opening cysteine and the closing phenylalanine or tryptophan. A D gene is named only where the DNA matches it firmly. Expanded clones get a size class; other rows say once, few or many, or leave the size out.

>.|TRBJ2-7|TRBV2|.
CASIFGWGPDYEQYF
TGTGCCAGCATTTTTGGCTGGGGGCCGGACTACGAGCAGTACTTC
>.|TRBJ2-1|TRBV6-1|few
CASSPPSANEQFF
TGTGCCAGCAGTCCACCTAGCGCCAATGAGCAGTTCTTC
>TRBD1|TRBJ2-7|TRBV29-1|many
CSIGDRGYEQYF
TGCAGCATCGGGGACAGGGGCTACGAGCAGTACTTC
>.|TRBJ1-1|TRBV4-1|few
CASSQDNYMNTEAFF
TGCGCCAGCAGCCAAGACAACTACATGAACACTGAAGCTTTCTTT
>.|TRBJ2-5|TRBV27|.
CASSYNEKYF
TGTGCCAGCAGTTATAACGAGAAGTACTTC
>TRBD1|TRBJ2-2|TRBV6-1|many
CASSTPRGTRTGELFF
TGTGCCAGCAGCACCCCCAGGGGGACGCGGACCGGGGAGCTGTTTTTT
>TRBD1|TRBJ1-2|TRBV6-6|many
CASSYSRQGDKYGYTF
TGTGCCAGCAGTTACTCGAGGCAGGGGGATAAATATGGCTACACCTTC
>.|TRBJ1-4|TRBV28|many
CASRGEKLFF
TGTGCCAGCAGGGGGGAAAAACTGTTTTTT
>.|TRBJ2-6|TRBV28|few
CATPRVAGANVLTF
TGTGCCACCCCTAGGGTAGCTGGGGCCAACGTCCTGACTTTC
>.|TRBJ2-3|TRBV19|.
CASSIQSTDTQYF
TGTGCCAGTAGTATTCAAAGCACAGATACGCAGTATTTT
>TRBD2|TRBJ2-7|TRBV6-2/TRBV6-3|many
CASSQTSGRYEQYF
TGTGCCAGCAGCCAGACTAGCGGGCGCTACGAGCAGTACTTC
>TRBD2|TRBJ2-7|TRBV6-5|few
CASSSLAGLVEQYF
TGTGCCAGCAGTTCACTAGCGGGGTTGGTCGAGCAGTACTTC
>TRBD2|TRBJ2-3|TRBV7-8|.
CASSLVLAGGPRSDTQYF
TGTGCCAGCAGCTTAGTTCTAGCGGGAGGGCCAAGGTCAGATACGCAGTATTTT
>.|TRBJ2-7|TRBV6-5|many
CASSYSFKPSGEQYF
TGTGCCAGCAGTTACTCGTTTAAGCCCTCCGGCGAGCAGTACTTC
>.|TRBJ2-4|TRBV30|.
CAWRPMLTPSTAKNIQYF
TGTGCCTGGAGACCGATGCTGACTCCTTCCACTGCCAAAAACATTCAGTACTTC
>TRBD1|TRBJ2-7|TRBV5-1|.
CASTTEGQDYEQYF
TGCGCCAGCACTACCGAAGGACAGGACTACGAGCAGTACTTC
>.|TRBJ1-2|TRBV9|few
CASSVGWGRQAILKYGYTF
TGTGCCAGCAGCGTAGGGTGGGGGAGACAGGCCATACTCAAATATGGCTACACCTTC
>.|TRBJ1-1|TRBV20-1|many
CSARVDRNTEAFF
TGCAGTGCTAGAGTCGACAGGAACACTGAAGCTTTCTTT
>.|TRBJ1-4|TRBV20-1|.
CRPHLTGPREEKLFF
TGCAGGCCCCATTTAACCGGGCCCCGGGAGGAAAAACTGTTTTTT
>TRBD1|TRBJ1-4|TRBV5-1|.
CASSVRQGAGEKLFF
TGCGCCAGCAGCGTCAGACAGGGGGCGGGCGAAAAACTGTTTTTT
>.|TRBJ2-1|TRBV12-3/TRBV12-4|many
CASSPGAVPSTDEQFF
TGTGCCAGCAGTCCCGGCGCAGTCCCCTCGACGGATGAGCAGTTCTTC
>TRBD1|TRBJ1-2|TRBV29-1|many
CSADRGDYGYTF
TGCAGCGCAGACAGGGGGGACTATGGCTACACCTTC
>.|TRBJ2-3|TRBV7-2|.
CASSLATGTDTQYF
TGTGCCAGCAGCTTAGCCACAGGGACAGATACGCAGTATTTT
>.|TRBJ1-5|TRBV11-3|.
CASSLNLNQPQHF
TGTGCCAGCAGTCTCAACCTCAATCAGCCCCAGCATTTT
>.|TRBJ1-1|TRBV2|many
CASGRQPTEAFF
TGTGCCAGCGGTCGCCAACCCACTGAAGCTTTCTTT
>.|TRBJ1-2|TRBV2|many
CASSEGGGLEANYGYTF
TGTGCCAGCAGTGAAGGTGGAGGCCTCGAAGCTAACTATGGCTACACCTTC
>TRBD1|TRBJ1-1|TRBV20-1|many
CSARAAGGKYFF
TGCAGTGCCCGAGCGGCAGGGGGAAAATATTTCTTT
>.|TRBJ2-7|TRBV27|many
CASSRNWGIYEQYF
TGTGCCAGCAGCCGAAACTGGGGGATCTACGAGCAGTACTTC
>TRBD2|TRBJ2-7|TRBV11-3|many
CASSLASGRGYEQYF
TGTGCCAGCAGCTTAGCGAGCGGGAGAGGATACGAGCAGTACTTC
>.|TRBJ2-5|TRBV6-1|many
CASLYQETQYF
TGTGCCAGCTTGTACCAAGAGACCCAGTACTTC
>.|TRBJ1-1|TRBV3-1|few
CAGSLPNTEAFF
TGTGCCGGCAGCCTCCCGAACACTGAAGCTTTCTTT
>.|TRBJ2-7|TRBV28|.
CASSFALASTYEQYF
TGTGCCAGCAGTTTCGCGCTAGCCAGCACCTACGAGCAGTACTTC
>TRBD2|TRBJ2-2|TRBV29-1|many
CSVRLAGVGGTGELFF
TGCAGCGTGAGACTAGCGGGAGTAGGAGGTACCGGGGAGCTGTTTTTT